This TCR beta chain was obtained from a study of cytotoxic CD8 clonotypes in ibrutinib-treated CLL. Looking at the study overall: When averaged across all of the samples, the counts came to hundreds of thousands of productive templates and 85,000 to 95,000 productive rearrangements.

Sequencing was performed with immunoSEQ multiplex PCR; in TCRdb, only in-frame clones are kept and a portion is missing. The repertoire has 200,000 to 250,000 clones, under 75% of them found once; the top ten carry roughly 14%. The study, taken as a whole, reports: Baseline values of clonality outstripped age-matched healthy donors and followed circulating CD8+ T-cell counts.

As to this clone: What it binds is not known.

J gave up 7 bases and V 3 bases, and 9 bases lay outside the gene matches. The CDR3 has 15 residues. Germline CDR1 reads SNHLY; CDR2 reads FYNNEI. Material: PBMCs, obtained after 24 months of ibrutinib treatment. This sequence originates from a human donor with chronic lymphocytic leukemia. The chain is built from TRBV2 and TRBJ2-7; 10 bases agree with TRBD2. Written as DNA, the CDR3 is TGTGCCAGCAGTGATGGCCTAGCGGGAGTATGGGAGCAGTACTTC. Encoded protein: CASSDGLAGVWEQYF.